Presented here are 5 T cell receptor beta chains from one specimen sequenced in a study of CD8 T cell repertoires and HIV-1 epitope variants. This table comes from immunoSEQ multiplex PCR, and its TCRdb copy is limited to in-frame clones, with some not included. The table includes fewer than 5,500 clones, around 67% detected once. Their specific antigens are unknown. Source material: cultured CD8+ T cells derived from PBMCs. These receptor sequences come from a male donor with HIV.

The CDR3 nucleotides read TGTGCCAGCAGTGACCCGGACAGGGGCGAGCAGTACTTC. Encoded protein: CASSDPDRGEQYF. This chain joins TRBV6-4 and TRBJ2-7; 9 bases fit TRBD1. The CDR3 is made up of 13 amino acids. V dropped 2 bases and J dropped 6; count of bases not matched to a gene: 2. Germline CDR1 MRHNA, CDR2 SNTAGT.

The chain recombines TRBV6-5 with TRBJ2-7, with D tentatively TRBD2 (5 bases). The CDR3 covers 13 residues. Trimming cost V 5 bases and J 7 bases, with 15 bases left between them. Germline V gene sequence: CDR1 MNHEY, CDR2 SVGAGI. CDR3: CASSPYRGGEQYF. The CDR3 DNA reads TGTGCCAGCAGTCCCTACAGAGGCGGGGAGCAGTACTTC.

This clone was observed a handful of times. V is TRBV19 and J is TRBJ1-4, with 7 positions matching TRBD1. Germline loops: CDR1 LNHDA, CDR2 SQIVND (reference sequence). The CDR3 sequence is 15 residues long. V trimming: 5 bases; J trimming: 7 bases; junction bases outside the gene matches: 10. The chain's CDR3 is CASSVTRDRIEKLFF. In DNA, the CDR3 is TGTGCCAGTAGTGTTACCCGGGACAGAATTGAAAAACTGTTTTTT.

This clone was picked up a small number of times. The rearrangement uses TRBV27 and TRBJ2-7; weak D call: TRBD2 (6 bases). The CDR3 consists of 16 residues. Germline loops: CDR1 MNHEY, CDR2 SMNVEV (reference sequence). V was trimmed by 0 bases and J by 1 base, leaving 13 bases between them. The CDR3 protein is CASSLSEGTVSYEQYF. The CDR3, as DNA: TGTGCCAGCAGTTTATCGGAGGGGACTGTATCCTACGAGCAGTACTTC.

This chain joins TRBV5-1 and TRBJ1-2; 7 nucleotides match TRBD1. Germline V gene sequence: CDR1 SGHRS, CDR2 YFSETQ. The CDR3 consists of 15 residues. After removal of 2 bases from V and 4 bases from J, the junction contained 8 bases not matched to a gene. CDR3 coding DNA: TGCGCCAGCAGCTTATACAGGGGATCGAGCTATGGCTACACCTTC. It specifies CASSLYRGSSYGYTF.